Described below is a single TCR beta chain sequence and its context. The entry originates in a study of cytomegalovirus exposure and HLA in healthy donors. V gave up 8 bases and J gave up 3 bases; unmatched junction bases: 7. CDR3 length: 13 residues. CDR1 and CDR2 from the germline V gene are SNHLY and FYNNEI. The PCR employed 60 Vbeta primers together with 13 Jbeta primers. Only in-frame clones appear in the TCRdb table, and some are missing; sequencing was by immunoSEQ multiplex PCR. This sample has over 80,000 clones, with roughly four fifths found just once. The sequenced sample consisted of PBMCs. This sequence was found in a man aged 30 to 39 in good health and CMV-seropositive. The chain joins TRBV2 to TRBJ2-7, with TRBD1 matching 7 bases. This chain's CDR3 is CASRGDRDYEQYF. CDR3 sequence (DNA): TGTGCCAGCCGAGGGGACAGAGACTACGAGCAGTACTTC.